The clone carrying this T cell receptor (beta chain) was found a few times. Antigen unknown. Using immunoSEQ multiplex PCR, the repertoire was profiled, and TCRdb retains in-frame clones only, with some absent. The repertoire holds 30,000 to 35,000 clones, with roughly 56% as singletons. Time point denoted: week 5, during vaccination. The study gave 300 ug of mutant IDH1 20-mer peptide per vaccine dose, with topical imiquimod. The sample belongs to a study of a mutant IDH1 vaccine in newly diagnosed glioma. With V trimmed by 7 bases and J by 0 bases, 5 bases remained unmatched. CDR1 ENHRY and CDR2 SYGVKD come from the germline V gene. The CDR3 spans 16 residues.

This clonotype was sampled from a woman aged 18-29 years with glioma. The sample consisted of PBMCs, taken from a glioma patient whose treatment included an IDH1 peptide vaccine. The chain links TRBV10-3 to TRBJ2-3; TRBD2 agrees at 12 bases. CDR3 amino acids: CAITRTSGVSTDTQYF. DNA of the CDR3: TGTGCCATCACCCGGACTAGCGGGGTTAGCACAGATACGCAGTATTTT.